Described below is a single TCR beta chain sequence and its context. The data stem from a study of T cell responses to AZD1222 COVID-19 vaccine. The CDR3 covers 14 residues. CDR1 and CDR2 from the germline V gene are SQVTM and ANQGSEA. The V and J ends lost 7 bases and 7 bases, in that order; junction bases with no gene match: 12. Measured with immunoSEQ multiplex PCR; TCRdb has only the in-frame clones, and not every one. The sample has 95,000 to 150,000 clones; 70% to 90% are singletons. The sequenced sample was peripheral blood, obtained on day 0 of AZD1222 vaccination. This TCR was recovered from an adult in good health. The V and J genes are TRBV29-1 and TRBJ2-1, with TRBD2 matching 8 bases. Here the CDR3 DNA reads TGCAGCGCACCGACTAGCGCCTGGTTAAATGAGCAGTTCTTC. Protein sequence: CSAPTSAWLNEQFF.